The clone carrying this TCR beta chain was seen a handful of times. Its cognate antigen is unknown. The data derive from a study of glioma-infiltrating T cells. Overall study: Presurgical dexamethasone in glioma patients lasted six or fewer days.

The CDR3 is made up of 14 amino acids. V was clipped by 4 bases and J by 1 base, with 11 bases between them. In germline, CDR1 is SGHNT, CDR2 YYREEE (reference sequence). The study's findings and limits: Non-neoplastic patients had below-expected tissue-blood divergence, while all gliomas exceeded expectation. CDR3 overlap between tissue and blood was very small.

Using RNA template, CDR3s of TCR alpha and beta were amplified with iRepertoire arm-PCR. One-step reverse transcription and amplification started from approximately 100-400 ng of tissue mRNA or PBMC total RNA. TCRdb used MiXCR to reprocess the multiplex PCR reads, holding one entry per CDR3 protein. The profile shows approximately 400,000 distinct CDR3 sequences, about 40% of them singletons. The chain carries TRBV5-4 and TRBJ1-1; a weak D match, TRBD1 (5 bases). Input material: glioma tissue, nonneoplastic brain tissue, or PBMCs (not recorded which). The TCR was taken from a human donor with low-grade glioma or glioblastoma, undergoing nonglioma brain surgery, or in good health (not recorded which). The CDR3 DNA reads TGTGCCAGCAGCGTGGGACGTGCGAACACTGAAGCTTTCTTT. It specifies CASSVGRANTEAFF.